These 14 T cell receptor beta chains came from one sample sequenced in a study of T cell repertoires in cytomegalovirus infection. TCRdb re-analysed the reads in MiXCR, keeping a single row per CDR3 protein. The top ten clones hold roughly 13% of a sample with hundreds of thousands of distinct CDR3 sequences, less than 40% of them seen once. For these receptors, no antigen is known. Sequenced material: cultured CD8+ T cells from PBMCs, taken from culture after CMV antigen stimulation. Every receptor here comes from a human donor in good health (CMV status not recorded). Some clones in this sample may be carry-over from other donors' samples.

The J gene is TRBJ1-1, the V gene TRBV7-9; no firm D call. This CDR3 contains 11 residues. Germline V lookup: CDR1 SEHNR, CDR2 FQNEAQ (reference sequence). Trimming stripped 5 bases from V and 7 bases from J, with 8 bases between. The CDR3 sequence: CASSTPREAFF. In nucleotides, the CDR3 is TGTGCCAGCAGCACCCCCCGTGAAGCTTTCTTT.

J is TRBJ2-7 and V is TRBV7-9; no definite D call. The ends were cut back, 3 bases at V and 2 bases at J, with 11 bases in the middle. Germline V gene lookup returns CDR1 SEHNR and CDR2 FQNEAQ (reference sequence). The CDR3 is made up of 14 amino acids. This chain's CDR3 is CASSLKGSTYEQYV. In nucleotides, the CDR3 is TGTGCCAGCAGCTTGAAGGGATCTACCTACGAGCAGTACGTC.

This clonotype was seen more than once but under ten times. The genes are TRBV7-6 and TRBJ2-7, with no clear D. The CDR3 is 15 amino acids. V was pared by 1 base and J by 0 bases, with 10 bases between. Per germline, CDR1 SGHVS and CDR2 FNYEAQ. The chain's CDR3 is CASSLGHRSSYEQYF. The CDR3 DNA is TGTGCCAGCAGCTTAGGGCACCGTAGCTCCTACGAGCAGTACTTC.

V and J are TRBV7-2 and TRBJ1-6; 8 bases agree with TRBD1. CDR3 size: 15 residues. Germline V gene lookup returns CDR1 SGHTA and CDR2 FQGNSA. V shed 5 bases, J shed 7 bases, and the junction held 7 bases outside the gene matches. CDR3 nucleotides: TGTGCCAGCAGCATCCGACAGGGGATCAATTCACCCCTCCACTTT. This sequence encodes CASSIRQGINSPLHF. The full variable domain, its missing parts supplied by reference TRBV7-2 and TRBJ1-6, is GAGVSQSPSNKVTEKGKDVELRCDPISGHTALYWYRQSLGQGLEFLIYFQGNSAPDKSGLPSDRFSAERTGGSVSTLTIQRTQQEDSAVYLCASSIRQGINSPLHFGNGTRLTVT.

CDR3 in amino acids: CASSVGDRGATGELFF. CDR3 coding DNA: TGTGCCAGCAGCGTCGGGGACAGGGGAGCCACCGGGGAGCTGTTTTTT. This chain uses TRBV7-3 with TRBJ2-2, with TRBD1 matching 10 bases. The CDR3 contains 16 residues. Looked up from germline, CDR1 is SGHTA and CDR2 is FQGTGA. Germline trimming cut 5 bases from V and 4 bases from J; bases unmatched to any gene: 7. Full variable domain (outside the CDR3, taken from reference TRBV7-3 and TRBJ2-2): GAGVSQTPSNKVTEKGKYVELRCDPISGHTALYWYRQSLGQGPEFLIYFQGTGAADDSGLPNDRFFAVRPEGSVSTLKIQRTERGDSAVYLCASSVGDRGATGELFFGEGSRLTVL.

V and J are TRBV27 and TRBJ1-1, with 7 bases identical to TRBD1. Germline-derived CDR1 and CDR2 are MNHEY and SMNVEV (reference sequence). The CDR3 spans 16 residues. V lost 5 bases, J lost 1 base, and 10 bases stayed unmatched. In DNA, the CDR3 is TGTGCCAGCAGTCACGGGACAGTGGGTCCGAACACTGAAGCTTTCTTT. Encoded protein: CASSHGTVGPNTEAFF.

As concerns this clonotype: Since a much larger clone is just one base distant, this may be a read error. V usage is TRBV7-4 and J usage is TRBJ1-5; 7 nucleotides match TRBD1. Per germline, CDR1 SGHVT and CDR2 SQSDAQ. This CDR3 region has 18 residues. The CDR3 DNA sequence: TGTGTCAGCAGCAGAGACAGGGCCCTATCCGCAGGCAATCAGCCCCAGCATTTT. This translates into CVSSRDRALSAGNQPQHF.

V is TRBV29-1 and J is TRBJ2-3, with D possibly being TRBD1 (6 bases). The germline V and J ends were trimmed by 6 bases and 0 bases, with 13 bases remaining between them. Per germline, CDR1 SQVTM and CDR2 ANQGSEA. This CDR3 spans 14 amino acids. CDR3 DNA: TGCAGCGTAAGTGGGGGCCTAAGCACAGATACGCAGTATTTT. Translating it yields CSVSGGLSTDTQYF.

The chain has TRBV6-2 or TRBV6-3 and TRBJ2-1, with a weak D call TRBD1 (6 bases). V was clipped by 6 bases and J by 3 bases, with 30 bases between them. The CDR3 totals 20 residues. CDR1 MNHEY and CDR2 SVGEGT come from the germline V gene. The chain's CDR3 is CASSLRRLGATSLNYNEQFF. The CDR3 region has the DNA TGTGCCAGCAGCCTCCGTCGTTTGGGGGCGACCAGCCTAAACTACAATGAGCAGTTCTTC.

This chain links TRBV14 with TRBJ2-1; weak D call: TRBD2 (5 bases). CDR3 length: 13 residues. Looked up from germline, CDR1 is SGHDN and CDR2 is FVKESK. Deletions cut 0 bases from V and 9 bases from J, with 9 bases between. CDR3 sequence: CASSQEVGVEQFF. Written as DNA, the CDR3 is TGTGCCAGCAGCCAAGAGGTGGGAGTTGAGCAGTTCTTC.

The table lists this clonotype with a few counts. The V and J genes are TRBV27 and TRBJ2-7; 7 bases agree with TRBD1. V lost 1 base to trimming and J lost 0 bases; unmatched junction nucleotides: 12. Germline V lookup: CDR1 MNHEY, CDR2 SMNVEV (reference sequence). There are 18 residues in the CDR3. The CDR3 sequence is CASSLYYETGFSSYEQYF. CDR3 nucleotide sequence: TGTGCCAGCAGTTTATACTACGAGACAGGGTTTAGCTCCTACGAGCAGTACTTC.

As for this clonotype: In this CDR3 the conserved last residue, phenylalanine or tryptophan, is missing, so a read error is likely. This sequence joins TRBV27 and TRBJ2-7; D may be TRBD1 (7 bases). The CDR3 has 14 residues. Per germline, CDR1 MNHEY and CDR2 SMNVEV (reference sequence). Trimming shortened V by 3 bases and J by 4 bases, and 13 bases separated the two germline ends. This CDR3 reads CASSFGGGTYEQYS. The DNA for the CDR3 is TGTGCCAGCAGTTTCGGAGGGGGCACATACGAGCAGTACTCC.

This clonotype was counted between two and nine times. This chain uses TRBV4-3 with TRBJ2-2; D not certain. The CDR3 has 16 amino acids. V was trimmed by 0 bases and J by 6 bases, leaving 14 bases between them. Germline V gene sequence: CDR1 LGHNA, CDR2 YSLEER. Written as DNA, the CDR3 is TGCGCCAGCAGCCAAGAGGGCAGAAATCCCGCCGGGGAGCTGTTTTTT. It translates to CASSQEGRNPAGELFF.

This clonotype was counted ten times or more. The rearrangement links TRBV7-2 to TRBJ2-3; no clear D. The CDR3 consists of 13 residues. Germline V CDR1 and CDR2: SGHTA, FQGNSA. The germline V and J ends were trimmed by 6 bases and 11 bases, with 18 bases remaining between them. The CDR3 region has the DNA TGTGCCAGCAGACCTATATCGTCCGCGAGGCAGTATTTT. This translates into CASRPISSARQYF.